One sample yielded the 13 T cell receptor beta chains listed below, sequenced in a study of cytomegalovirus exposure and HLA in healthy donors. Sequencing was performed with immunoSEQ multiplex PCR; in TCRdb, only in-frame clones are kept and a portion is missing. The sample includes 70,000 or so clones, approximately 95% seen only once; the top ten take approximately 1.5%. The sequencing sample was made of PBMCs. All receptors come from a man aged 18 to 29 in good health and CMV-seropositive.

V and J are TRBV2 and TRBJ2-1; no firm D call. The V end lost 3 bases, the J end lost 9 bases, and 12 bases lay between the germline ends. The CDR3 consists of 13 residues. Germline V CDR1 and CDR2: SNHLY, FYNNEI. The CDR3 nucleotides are TGTGCCAGCAGTGATGGAGTTTTTGGTGAGCAGTTCTTC. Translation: CASSDGVFGEQFF.

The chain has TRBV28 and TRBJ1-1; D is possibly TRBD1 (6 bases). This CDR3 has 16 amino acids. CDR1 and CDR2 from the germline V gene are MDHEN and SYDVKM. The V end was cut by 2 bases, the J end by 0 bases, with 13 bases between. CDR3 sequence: CASSLTEGGMNTEAFF. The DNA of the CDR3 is TGTGCCAGCAGTTTAACGGAGGGGGGGATGAACACTGAAGCTTTCTTT.

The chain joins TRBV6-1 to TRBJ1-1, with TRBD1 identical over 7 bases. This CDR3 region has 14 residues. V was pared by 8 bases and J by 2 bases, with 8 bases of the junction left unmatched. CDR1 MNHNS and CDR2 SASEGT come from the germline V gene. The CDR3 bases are TGTGCCAGCTCGAATACAGGGGCCAACACTGAAGCTTTCTTT. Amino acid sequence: CASSNTGANTEAFF.

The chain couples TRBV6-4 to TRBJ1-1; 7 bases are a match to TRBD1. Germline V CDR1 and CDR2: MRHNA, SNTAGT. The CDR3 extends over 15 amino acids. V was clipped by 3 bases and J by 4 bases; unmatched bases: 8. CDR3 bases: TGTGCCAGCAGTGAAAACTCAGGGGGAGTCACTGAAGCTTTCTTT. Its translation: CASSENSGGVTEAFF.

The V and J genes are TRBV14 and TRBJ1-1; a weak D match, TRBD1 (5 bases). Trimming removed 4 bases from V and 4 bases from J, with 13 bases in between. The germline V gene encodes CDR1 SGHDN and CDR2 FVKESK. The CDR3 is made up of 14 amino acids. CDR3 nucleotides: TGTGCCAGCAGCCTAAGGGGTCCGGGCACTGAAGCTTTCTTT. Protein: CASSLRGPGTEAFF.

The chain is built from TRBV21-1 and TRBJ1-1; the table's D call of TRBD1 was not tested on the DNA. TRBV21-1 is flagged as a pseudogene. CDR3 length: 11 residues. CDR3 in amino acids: CARDSYTEAFF. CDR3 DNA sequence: TGTGCCAGGGACAGTTACACTGAAGCTTTCTTT.

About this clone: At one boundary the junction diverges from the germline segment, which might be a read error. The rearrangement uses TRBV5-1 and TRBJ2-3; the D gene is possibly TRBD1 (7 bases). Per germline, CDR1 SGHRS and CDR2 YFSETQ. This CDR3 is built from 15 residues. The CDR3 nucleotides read TGCGCCAGCAGTTTGGAGGGGGCGCCAACAGATACGCAGTATTTT. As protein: CASSLEGAPTDTQYF.

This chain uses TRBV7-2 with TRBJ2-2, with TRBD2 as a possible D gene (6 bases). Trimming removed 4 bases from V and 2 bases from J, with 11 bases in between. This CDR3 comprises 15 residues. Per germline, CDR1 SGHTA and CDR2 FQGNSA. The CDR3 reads CASSSREPNTGELFF. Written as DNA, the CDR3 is TGTGCCAGCAGCTCCCGGGAGCCCAACACCGGGGAGCTGTTTTTT.

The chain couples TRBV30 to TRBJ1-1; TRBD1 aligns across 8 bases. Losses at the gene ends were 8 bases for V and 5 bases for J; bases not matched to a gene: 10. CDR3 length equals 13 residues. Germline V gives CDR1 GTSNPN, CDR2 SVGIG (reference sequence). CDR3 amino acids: CAEAAGGVTEAFF. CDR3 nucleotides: TGTGCCGAGGCGGCAGGGGGCGTGACTGAAGCTTTCTTT.

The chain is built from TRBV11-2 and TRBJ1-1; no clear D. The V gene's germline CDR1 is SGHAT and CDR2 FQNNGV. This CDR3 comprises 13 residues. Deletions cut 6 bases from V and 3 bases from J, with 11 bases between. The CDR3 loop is CASSFREDTEAFF. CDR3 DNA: TGTGCCAGCAGTTTTAGGGAGGACACTGAAGCTTTCTTT. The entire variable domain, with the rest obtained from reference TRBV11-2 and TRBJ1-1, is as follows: EAGVAQSPRYKIIEKRQSVAFWCNPISGHATLYWYQQILGQGPKLLIQFQNNGVVDDSQLPKDRFSAERLKGVDSTLKIQPAKLEDSAVYLCASSFREDTEAFFGQGTRLTVV.

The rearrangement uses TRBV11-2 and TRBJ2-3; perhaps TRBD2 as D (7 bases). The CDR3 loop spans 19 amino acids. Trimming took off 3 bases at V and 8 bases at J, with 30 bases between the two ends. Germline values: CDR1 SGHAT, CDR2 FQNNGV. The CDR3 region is CASSFRGYGGGGGEGTQYF. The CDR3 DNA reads TGTGCCAGCAGCTTCAGGGGTTATGGCGGAGGGGGAGGGGAAGGTACGCAGTATTTT.

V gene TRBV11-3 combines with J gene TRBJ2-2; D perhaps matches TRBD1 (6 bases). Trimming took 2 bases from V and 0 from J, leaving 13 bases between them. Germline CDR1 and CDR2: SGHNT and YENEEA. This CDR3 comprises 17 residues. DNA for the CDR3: TGTGCCAGCAGCTTACTTCAGGGGTCCGCGAACACCGGGGAGCTGTTTTTT. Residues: CASSLLQGSANTGELFF.

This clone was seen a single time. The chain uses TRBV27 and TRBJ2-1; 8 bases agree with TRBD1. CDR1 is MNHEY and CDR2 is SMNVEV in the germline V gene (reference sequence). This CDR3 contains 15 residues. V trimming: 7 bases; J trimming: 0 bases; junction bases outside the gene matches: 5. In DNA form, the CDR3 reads TGTGCCAGCACCACAGGGGGTCCCTCCTACAATGAGCAGTTCTTC. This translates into CASTTGGPSYNEQFF.